These T cell receptor beta chains were read from a single sample in a study of T cell responses to AZD1222 COVID-19 vaccine. Generated by immunoSEQ multiplex PCR, the TCRdb table keeps only in-frame clones and is missing some. Of more than 100,000 clones in the sample, around 82% were seen once. The specimen comprised peripheral blood, sampled on day 0 of AZD1222 vaccination. All receptors come from an adult in good health. The CDR3 runs from the conserved cysteine through the conserved F or W. The D gene is left open where the match is weak. Part of the rows lack a size; the others show once, few, many or a class for expanded clones.

v_gene	d_gene	abundance	j_gene	CDR3nt	CDR3aa
TRBV18	-	-	TRBJ1-5	TGTGCCAGCTCACTAACAGGGAATCAGCCCCAGCATTTT	CASSLTGNQPQHF
TRBV11-3	-	-	TRBJ2-7	TGTGCCAGCAGCTTAAACCCCACCTGGACGACAGGATCAAGGGAGCAGTACTTC	CASSLNPTWTTGSREQYF
TRBV12-3/TRBV12-4	-	-	TRBJ1-5	TGTGCCAGCAGTTTAGGGGATCAGCCCCAGCATTTT	CASSLGDQPQHF
TRBV7-9	-	-	TRBJ1-2	TGTGCCAGCAGCTTGGGGGTTTATAACTATGGCTACACCTTC	CASSLGVYNYGYTF
TRBV25-1	-	-	TRBJ1-1	TGTGCCAGCAGTGTCTTGGGGGCCAACACTGAAGCTTTCTTT	CASSVLGANTEAFF
TRBV15	-	-	TRBJ2-3	TGTGCCACCAGCAGAGATCTCATGAGTTCCACTAGCACAGATACGCAGTATTTT	CATSRDLMSSTSTDTQYF
TRBV28	-	-	TRBJ2-7	TGTGCCAGCAGCAGCTCGGGACGACTCTACGAGCAGTACTTC	CASSSSGRLYEQYF
TRBV12-5	TRBD2	-	TRBJ2-2	TGTGCTAGTGGTTTGGTACTCGGACTAGCGGGGGGGCGAGTCGGGGAGCTGTTTTTT	CASGLVLGLAGGRVGELFF
TRBV11-3	-	once	TRBJ1-1	TGTGCCAGCAGCTTCACGTTCTCGGGGGAGAGAGGGAACACTGAAGCTTTCTTT	CASSFTFSGERGNTEAFF
TRBV7-9	-	few	TRBJ1-1	TGTGCCAGCAGCCCCCGGGGCACTAGGAACACTGAAGCTTTCTTT	CASSPRGTRNTEAFF
TRBV12-5	TRBD2	-	TRBJ2-1	TGTGCTAGTGGTTCCCCGGGGGGGCTTTTCTCGGGCAATGAGCAGTTCTTC	CASGSPGGLFSGNEQFF
TRBV19	-	-	TRBJ1-3	TGTGCCAGTAAGGAGACAGAACGAAACACCATATATTTT	CASKETERNTIYF
TRBV30	-	-	TRBJ2-6	TGTGCCTGGAGTCCGTGGGGCTCTGGGGCCAACGTCCTGACTTTC	CAWSPWGSGANVLTF
TRBV6-2/TRBV6-3	-	-	TRBJ2-5	TGTGCCAGCAGTTACTCGTCGACAGGAGAAGAGACCCAGTACTTC	CASSYSSTGEETQYF